The following is a TCR beta chain sequence with its context. Its antigen has not been determined. There are no base qualities to consult, and no much larger clone falls within one base. The CDR1 and CDR2 encoded by the germline V gene are SGHVS and FQNEAQ. The cysteine opens and the phenylalanine closes a CDR3 of 15 amino acids. Of the read, only the CDR3 DNA is kept; its 45 bases are in frame from base 1. V gives up 1 base and J gives up 3 bases, and the segment between their germline ends measures 12 bases. The donors were healthy, HIV-negative adults who had no recently reported acute infections or vaccinations. Every donor was a Caucasian adult residing in Nashville, Tennessee, USA. CD4+ T cells were enriched through magnetic negative selection, after which naive cells were positively selected on CD45RA and the remaining negative fraction served as the memory subset. Blood was collected by leukapheresis, and PBMCs were isolated by Ficoll-Histopaque density gradient centrifugation and then cryopreserved in liquid nitrogen vapor phase. Analytical flow cytometry was used to check the purity and quantity of every magnetically sorted T cell population. Each sorted fraction had its genomic DNA isolated and then quantified by UV absorbance on a Nanodrop 2000c.

TCR CDR3 regions were amplified from genomic DNA by multiplex PCR using the deep immunoSEQ assay. Extracted genomic DNA from each cell subset was spread evenly across all wells of several immunoSEQ 96-well plates, with each plate serving as a replicate. For sorted subsets, about 0.2 ug genomic DNA, equal to tens of thousands of T cell genomes, was loaded into each replicate PCR. Purified libraries were measured with a Qubit 3.0 fluorometer, size-checked on a Bioanalyzer 2100, and measured again with the KAPA Library Quantification kit. A separate single-read 150-cycle Illumina NextSeq 550 flow cell was used to sequence each immunoSEQ 96-well plate. The study's own analysis went as follows. The immunoSEQ output contained only junctional sequences without quality scores, so filtering could not match that applied to full-length reads. Sequences were annotated with PyIR, a Python wrapper for IgBLAST v1.9, and V/J genes and CDR3 were assigned using IMGT germline references. Any read was removed if the V/J assignment was weak (E-value above 1e-6), the CDR3 was missing, or the read contained stop codons, out-of-frame junctions, or ambiguous translated residues. V3J clonotypes were defined as sequences sharing the same inferred V gene, J gene, and CDR3 amino acid sequence. The percentage overlap between two repertoires was calculated by dividing the number of shared unique clonotypes by the size of the smaller repertoire. Three approaches were used to assess repertoire richness: RTK rarefaction, the Chao1 estimator, and Recon v2.1 estimates of unobserved clonotypes. For all TCRbeta clonotypes obtained by the gDNA method from a handful of donors, generation probabilities were computed with OLGA. Sourced from immuneACCESS, this table was stored by TCRdb with only in-frame sequences that have V and J called. A share of the clones is absent; for the studies checked, an unresolved V gene accounts for under half, and the remainder has no known explanation. V, J and clone size reflect that table, while D and trimming were determined from the DNA. Here the sample has fewer than 400,000 clones; 74% occur a single time. The biggest ten clones account for about 9.4% of the sample.

This sample stems from a study of shared clonotypes between healthy human individuals (dated by TCRdb to between 2020 and 2021). Some background on the complete study: The cohort comprised a couple of women and a few men aged 18 to 49 years. To estimate repertoire size and how much clonotype sharing occurs between individuals, the study deeply sequenced the blood TCR repertoires of about five healthy adults. Libraries were prepared and TCR repertoires were sequenced by different laboratories using diverse techniques, in order to increase sequencing depth and limit assay-specific biases. Between about 0.8 and 9.5 billion PBMCs per donor were obtained by leukapheresis. Per donor, three plates each were used for CD4 naive and CD4 memory, two for CD8 naive, and one for CD8 memory.

What the work shows at the level of the full study, not this receptor alone: Sampling was restricted to blood, and TCR repertoires in tissue are likely to differ from TCR repertoires in blood. Larger estimated clonotype richness was generally found for naive subsets than for memory subsets. Compared with non-shared clonotypes, the clonotypes found in all four sorted-subset donors had higher generation probabilities. Across several donors, about 5.2% of naive CD4, approximately 4% of naive CD8, under 2.5% of memory CD4, and roughly 0.4% of memory CD8 clonotypes were shared. Rarefaction of sorted-subset datasets indicated incomplete sequencing despite the large sequencing depth. Based on pairwise subsampling, the degree of clonotype sharing among donors was expected to be affected by sequencing depth. The genetic and exposure-history diversity represented was limited by the small number of donors.

Specimen: memory CD4+ T cells sorted from blood. The intended sense of this specimen's cell subset or site label: CD45RA-negative fraction. The TCR originated in a man aged 25-40 years in good health. The rearrangement joined TRBV7-8 to TRBJ2-5, with no reliable assignment of the D segment. The CDR3 reads as follows: CASSLGPLVKETQYF. In nucleotide form, the sequence is TGTGCCAGCAGCTTAGGCCCCCTGGTCAAAGAGACCCAGTACTTC.